This TCR beta chain was retrieved from a study of cytomegalovirus exposure and HLA in healthy donors. Details on this clone: Its matching antigen is unknown.

Germline V gene data show CDR1 as SGHTA and CDR2 as FQGTGA. The CDR3 spans 15 residues. V lost 5 bases, J lost 4 bases, and 15 bases lay in between. Broader study findings: A later analysis linked a missense DCLRE1C variant to TCR beta V- and J-gene trimming.

Amplification used 60 Vbeta primers and 13 Jbeta primers. The protocol was immunoSEQ multiplex PCR, while the TCRdb copy is restricted to in-frame clones and leaves out a portion. Among some 150,000 clones listed, about 78% were seen once. Sequenced: PBMCs. This chain connects TRBV7-3 to TRBJ2-1; tentative D call: TRBD2 (6 bases). The sequence was obtained from a male donor in good health and CMV-seronegative. The CDR3 is CASSRDRGNYNEQFF. CDR3 nucleotide sequence: TGTGCCAGCAGCCGGGACCGGGGGAATTACAATGAGCAGTTCTTC.